One T cell receptor beta chain is described in this entry. The antigen remains unidentified. The sample originates from a study of CD8 T cells in ankylosing spondylitis. Study outcomes and limitations: It was reported that disease-linked clones were significantly enriched in matched ankylosing spondylitis synovial fluid. A TCR beta motif made of several highly homologous variants seemed typical of ankylosing spondylitis blood. Clones that were linked to disease were CD8+ and were relatively rare in peripheral blood.

V was clipped by 3 bases and J by 0 bases; unmatched bases: 3. Germline V gene sequence: CDR1 SGHRS, CDR2 YFSETQ. This CDR3 has 16 residues. TCRdb processed the 5' RACE reads anew with MiXCR; each CDR3 protein has one entry. The sample lists about 540,000 distinct CDR3 sequences; more than 9.5% were seen once. Sample: blood, either unsorted or a sorted T cell fraction (not recorded which). This sequence originates from a male donor with ankylosing spondylitis. The rearrangement uses TRBV5-1 and TRBJ2-3; 11 positions agree with TRBD1. The CDR3 bases are TGCGCCAGCAGCTCCGGGACAGGGGGTAGCACAGATACGCAGTATTTT. The encoded protein is CASSSGTGGSTDTQYF.